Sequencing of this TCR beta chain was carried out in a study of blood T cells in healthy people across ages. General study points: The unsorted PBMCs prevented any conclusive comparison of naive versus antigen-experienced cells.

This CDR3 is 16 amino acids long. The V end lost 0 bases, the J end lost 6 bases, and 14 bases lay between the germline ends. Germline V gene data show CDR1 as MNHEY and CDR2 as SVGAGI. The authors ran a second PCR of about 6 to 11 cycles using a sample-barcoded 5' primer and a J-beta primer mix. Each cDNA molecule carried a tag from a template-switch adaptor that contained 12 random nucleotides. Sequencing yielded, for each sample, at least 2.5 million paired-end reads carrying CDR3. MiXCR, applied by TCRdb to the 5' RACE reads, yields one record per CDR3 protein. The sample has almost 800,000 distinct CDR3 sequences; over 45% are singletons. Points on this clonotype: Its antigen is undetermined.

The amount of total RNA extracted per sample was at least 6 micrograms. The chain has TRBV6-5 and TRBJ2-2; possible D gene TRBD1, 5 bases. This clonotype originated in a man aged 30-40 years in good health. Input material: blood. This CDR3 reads CASSYSSRAISGELFF. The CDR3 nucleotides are TGTGCCAGCAGTTACTCGTCCAGGGCTATATCCGGGGAGCTGTTTTTT.